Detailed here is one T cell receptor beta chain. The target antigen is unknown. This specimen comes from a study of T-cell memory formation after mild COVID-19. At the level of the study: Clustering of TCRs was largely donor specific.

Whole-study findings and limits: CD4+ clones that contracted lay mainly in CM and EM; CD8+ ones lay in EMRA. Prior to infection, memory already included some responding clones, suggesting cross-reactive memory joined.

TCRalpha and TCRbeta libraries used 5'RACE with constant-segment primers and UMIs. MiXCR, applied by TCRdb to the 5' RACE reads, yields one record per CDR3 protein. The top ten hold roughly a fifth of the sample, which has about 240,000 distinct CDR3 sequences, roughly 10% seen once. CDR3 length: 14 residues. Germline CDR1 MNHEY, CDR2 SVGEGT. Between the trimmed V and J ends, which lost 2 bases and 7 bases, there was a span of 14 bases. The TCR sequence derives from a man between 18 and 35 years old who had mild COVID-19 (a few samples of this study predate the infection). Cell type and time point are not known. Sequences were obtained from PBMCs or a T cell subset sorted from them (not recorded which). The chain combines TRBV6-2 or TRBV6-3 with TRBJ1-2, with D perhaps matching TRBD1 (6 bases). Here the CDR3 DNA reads TGTGCCAGCAGTTACGAGGTCAGGGGTGTTGGCTACACCTTC. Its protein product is CASSYEVRGVGYTF.